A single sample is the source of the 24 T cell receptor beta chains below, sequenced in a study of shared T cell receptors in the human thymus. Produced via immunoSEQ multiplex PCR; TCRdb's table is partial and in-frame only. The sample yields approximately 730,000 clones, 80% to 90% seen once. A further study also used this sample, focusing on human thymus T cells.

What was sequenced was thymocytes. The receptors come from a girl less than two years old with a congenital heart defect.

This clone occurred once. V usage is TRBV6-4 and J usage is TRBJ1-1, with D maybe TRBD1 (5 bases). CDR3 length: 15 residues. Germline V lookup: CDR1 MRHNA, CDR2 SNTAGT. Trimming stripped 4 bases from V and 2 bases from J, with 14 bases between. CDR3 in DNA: TGTGCCAGCAGTGCTCATACAGGTACCAACACTGAAGCTTTCTTT. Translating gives CASSAHTGTNTEAFF.

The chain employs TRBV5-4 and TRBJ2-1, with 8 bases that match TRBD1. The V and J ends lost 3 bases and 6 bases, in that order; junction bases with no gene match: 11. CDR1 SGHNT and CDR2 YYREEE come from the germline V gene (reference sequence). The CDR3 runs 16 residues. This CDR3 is CASSSPTGTGFNEQFF. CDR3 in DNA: TGTGCCAGCAGCTCACCAACCGGGACAGGTTTCAATGAGCAGTTCTTC.

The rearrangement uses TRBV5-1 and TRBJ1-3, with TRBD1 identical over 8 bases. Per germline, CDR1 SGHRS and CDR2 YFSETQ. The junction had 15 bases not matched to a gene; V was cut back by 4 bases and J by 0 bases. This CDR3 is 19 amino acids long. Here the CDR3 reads CASSRGGRDRPRSGNTIYF. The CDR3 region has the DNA TGCGCCAGCAGCCGAGGTGGGCGGGACAGGCCTCGCTCTGGAAACACCATATATTTT.

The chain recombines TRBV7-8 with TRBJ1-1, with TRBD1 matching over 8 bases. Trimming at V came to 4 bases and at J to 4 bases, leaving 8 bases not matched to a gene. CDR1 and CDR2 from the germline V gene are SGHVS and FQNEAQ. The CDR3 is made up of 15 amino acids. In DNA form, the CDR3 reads TGTGCCAGCAGCTCAAGGACAGGGAGACCCACTGAAGCTTTCTTT. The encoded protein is CASSSRTGRPTEAFF.

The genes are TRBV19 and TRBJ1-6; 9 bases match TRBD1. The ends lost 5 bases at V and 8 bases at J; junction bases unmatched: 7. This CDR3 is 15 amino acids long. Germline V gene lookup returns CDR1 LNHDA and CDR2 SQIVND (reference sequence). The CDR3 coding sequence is TGTGCCAGTAGTCCCCAGACAGGGGGATATTCACCCCTCCACTTT. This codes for CASSPQTGGYSPLHF.

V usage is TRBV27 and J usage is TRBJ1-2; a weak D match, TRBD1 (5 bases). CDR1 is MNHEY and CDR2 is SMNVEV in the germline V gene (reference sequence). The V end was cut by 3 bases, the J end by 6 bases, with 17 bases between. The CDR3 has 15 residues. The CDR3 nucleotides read TGTGCCAGCAGTTTGAGACAGTACACAAACAATGGCTACACCTTC. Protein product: CASSLRQYTNNGYTF.

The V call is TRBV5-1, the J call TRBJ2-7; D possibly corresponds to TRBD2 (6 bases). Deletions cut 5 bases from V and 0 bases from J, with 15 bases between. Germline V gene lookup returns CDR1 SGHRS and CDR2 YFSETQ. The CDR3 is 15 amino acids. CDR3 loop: CASRTAEGPSYEQYF. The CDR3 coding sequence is TGCGCCAGCAGAACCGCGGAGGGACCCTCCTACGAGCAGTACTTC.

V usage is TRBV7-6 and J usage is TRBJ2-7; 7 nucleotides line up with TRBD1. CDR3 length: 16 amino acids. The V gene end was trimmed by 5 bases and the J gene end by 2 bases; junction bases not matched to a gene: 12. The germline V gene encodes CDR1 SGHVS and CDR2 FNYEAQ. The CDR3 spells CASSPAPGTATYEQYF. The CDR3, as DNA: TGTGCCAGCAGCCCCGCCCCCGGGACAGCAACCTACGAGCAGTACTTC.

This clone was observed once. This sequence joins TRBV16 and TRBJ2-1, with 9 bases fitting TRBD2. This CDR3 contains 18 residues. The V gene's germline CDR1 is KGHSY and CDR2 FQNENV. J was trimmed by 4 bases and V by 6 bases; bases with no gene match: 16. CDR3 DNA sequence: TGTGCCAGCAGTCGAACTCCTTCCAGCGGGGGGACATACAATGAGCAGTTCTTC. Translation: CASSRTPSSGGTYNEQFF.

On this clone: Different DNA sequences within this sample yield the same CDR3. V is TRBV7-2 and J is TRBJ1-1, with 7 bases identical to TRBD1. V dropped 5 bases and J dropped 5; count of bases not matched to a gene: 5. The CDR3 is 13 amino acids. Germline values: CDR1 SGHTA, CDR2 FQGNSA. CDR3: CASSRQGGTEAFF. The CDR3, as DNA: TGTGCCAGCAGCAGACAGGGCGGGACTGAAGCTTTCTTT. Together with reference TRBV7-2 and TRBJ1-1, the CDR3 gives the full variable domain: GAGVSQSPSNKVTEKGKDVELRCDPISGHTALYWYRQSLGQGLEFLIYFQGNSAPDKSGLPSDRFSAERTGGSVSTLTIQRTQQEDSAVYLCASSRQGGTEAFFGQGTRLTVV.

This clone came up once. As DNA, the CDR3 is TGTGCCAGCAGCAATGATGAGAAATATGGCTACACCTTC. Protein: CASSNDEKYGYTF. This chain uses TRBV21-1 with TRBJ1-2. TRBV21-1 corresponds to a pseudogene. This CDR3 contains 13 residues.

The CDR3: CASSLGGTGGKVGNQPQHF. In nucleotides, the CDR3 is TGTGCCAGCAGTTTAGGCGGGACAGGGGGTAAGGTAGGAAATCAGCCCCAGCATTTT. This chain connects TRBV28 to TRBJ1-5; 11 bases match TRBD1. CDR1 and CDR2 from the germline V gene are MDHEN and SYDVKM. This CDR3 has 19 residues. J was trimmed by 4 bases and V by 2 bases; bases with no gene match: 13.

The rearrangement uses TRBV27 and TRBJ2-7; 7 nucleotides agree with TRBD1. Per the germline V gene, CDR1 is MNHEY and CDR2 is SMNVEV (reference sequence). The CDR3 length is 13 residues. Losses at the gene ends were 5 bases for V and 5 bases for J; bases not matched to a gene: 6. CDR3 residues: CASSQKDRNEQYF. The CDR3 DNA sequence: TGTGCCAGCAGTCAAAAGGACAGGAACGAGCAGTACTTC.

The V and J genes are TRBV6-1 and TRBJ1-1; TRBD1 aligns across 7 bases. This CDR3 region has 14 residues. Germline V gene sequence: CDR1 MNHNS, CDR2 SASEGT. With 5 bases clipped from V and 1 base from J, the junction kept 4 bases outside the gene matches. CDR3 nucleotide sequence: TGTGCCAGCAGTAGGAGGACAGGGAACACTGAAGCTTTCTTT. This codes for CASSRRTGNTEAFF.

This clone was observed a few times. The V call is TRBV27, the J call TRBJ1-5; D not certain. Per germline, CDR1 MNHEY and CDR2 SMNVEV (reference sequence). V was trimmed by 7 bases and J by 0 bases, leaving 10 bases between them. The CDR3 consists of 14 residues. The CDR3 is CASKQSYSNQPQHF. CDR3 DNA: TGTGCCAGCAAACAGTCTTATAGCAATCAGCCCCAGCATTTT.

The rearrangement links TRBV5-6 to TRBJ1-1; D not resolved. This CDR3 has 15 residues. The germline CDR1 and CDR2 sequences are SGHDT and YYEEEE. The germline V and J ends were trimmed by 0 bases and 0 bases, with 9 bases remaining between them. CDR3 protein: CASSLVREMNTEAFF. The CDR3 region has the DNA TGTGCCAGCAGCTTGGTTCGGGAAATGAACACTGAAGCTTTCTTT.

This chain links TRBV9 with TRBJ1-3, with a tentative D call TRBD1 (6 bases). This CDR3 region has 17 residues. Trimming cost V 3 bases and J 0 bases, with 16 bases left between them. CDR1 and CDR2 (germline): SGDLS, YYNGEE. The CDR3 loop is CASSASRDTDSGNTIYF. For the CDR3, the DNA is TGTGCCAGCAGCGCATCTCGGGACACCGACTCTGGAAACACCATATATTTT.

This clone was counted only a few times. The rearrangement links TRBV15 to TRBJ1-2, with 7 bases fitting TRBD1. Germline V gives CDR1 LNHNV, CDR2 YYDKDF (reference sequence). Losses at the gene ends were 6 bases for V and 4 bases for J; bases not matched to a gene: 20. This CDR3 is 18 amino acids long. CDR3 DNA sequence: TGTGCCACCAGATTTCCCAACTCAACAGGGGCAGAAGGCTATGGCTACACCTTC. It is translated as CATRFPNSTGAEGYGYTF.

This CDR3 is CASRTAAEDTQYF. The CDR3 DNA reads TGTGCCAGCAGAACCGCAGCGGAAGATACGCAGTATTTT. The genes are TRBV27 and TRBJ2-3, with D tentatively TRBD2 (5 bases). This CDR3 region has 13 residues. Looked up from germline, CDR1 is MNHEY and CDR2 is SMNVEV (reference sequence). V lost 6 bases and J lost 5, with 12 bases in between.

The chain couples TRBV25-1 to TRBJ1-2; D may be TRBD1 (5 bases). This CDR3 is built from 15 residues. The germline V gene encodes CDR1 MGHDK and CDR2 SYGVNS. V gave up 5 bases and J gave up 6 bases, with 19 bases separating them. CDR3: CASSPPWRRGDGYTF. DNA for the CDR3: TGTGCCAGCAGTCCTCCTTGGCGGAGGGGAGATGGCTACACCTTC.

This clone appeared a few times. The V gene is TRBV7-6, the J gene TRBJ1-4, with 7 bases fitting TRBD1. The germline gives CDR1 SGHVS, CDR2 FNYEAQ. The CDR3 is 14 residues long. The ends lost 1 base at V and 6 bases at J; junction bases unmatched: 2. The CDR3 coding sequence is TGTGCCAGCAGCTTAGATGGGACAGATGAAAAACTGTTTTTT. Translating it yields CASSLDGTDEKLFF.

The CDR3 protein is CASSRTGEKTEAFF. The DNA for the CDR3 is TGTGCCAGTAGTAGGACAGGGGAGAAGACTGAAGCTTTCTTT. This rearrangement joins TRBV19 to TRBJ1-1; the match to TRBD1 covers 9 bases. CDR3 length equals 14 residues. The V and J ends lost 4 bases and 5 bases, in that order; junction bases with no gene match: 5. Germline-derived CDR1 and CDR2 are LNHDA and SQIVND (reference sequence).

This chain's CDR3 is CASIGSHPPDRVDYGYTF. DNA for the CDR3: TGTGCCAGCATTGGGTCCCATCCGCCGGACAGGGTCGACTATGGCTACACCTTC. The genes are TRBV7-2 and TRBJ1-2, with 8 bases identical to TRBD1. There are 18 residues in the CDR3. V lost 7 bases and J lost 3; bases outside the gene matches: 19. Germline CDR1 reads SGHTA; CDR2 reads FQGNSA. Based on the CDR3 plus reference TRBV7-2 and TRBJ1-2, the full variable domain is GAGVSQSPSNKVTEKGKDVELRCDPISGHTALYWYRQSLGQGLEFLIYFQGNSAPDKSGLPSDRFSAERTGGSVSTLTIQRTQQEDSAVYLCASIGSHPPDRVDYGYTFGSGTRLTVV.

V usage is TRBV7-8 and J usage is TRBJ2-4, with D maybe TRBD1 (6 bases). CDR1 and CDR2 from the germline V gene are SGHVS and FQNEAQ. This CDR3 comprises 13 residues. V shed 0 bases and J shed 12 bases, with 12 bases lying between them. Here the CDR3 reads CASSLAPWDNQYF. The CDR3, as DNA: TGTGCCAGCAGCTTAGCTCCCTGGGACAATCAGTACTTC.